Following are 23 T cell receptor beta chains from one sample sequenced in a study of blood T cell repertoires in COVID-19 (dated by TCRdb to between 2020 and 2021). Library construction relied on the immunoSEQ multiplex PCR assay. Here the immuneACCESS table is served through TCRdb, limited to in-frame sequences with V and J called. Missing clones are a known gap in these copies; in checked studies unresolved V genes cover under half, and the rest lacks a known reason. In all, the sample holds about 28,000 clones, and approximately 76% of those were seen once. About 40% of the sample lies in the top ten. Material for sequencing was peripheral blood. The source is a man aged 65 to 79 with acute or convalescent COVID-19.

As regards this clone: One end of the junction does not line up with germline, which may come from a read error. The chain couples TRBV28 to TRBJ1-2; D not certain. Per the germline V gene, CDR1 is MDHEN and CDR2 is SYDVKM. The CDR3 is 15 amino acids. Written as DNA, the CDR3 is TGTGCCAGCAGTCCCCCCTTACGCCTGTACCGGAGTGAAGCCTTC. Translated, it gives CASSPPLRLYRSEAF.

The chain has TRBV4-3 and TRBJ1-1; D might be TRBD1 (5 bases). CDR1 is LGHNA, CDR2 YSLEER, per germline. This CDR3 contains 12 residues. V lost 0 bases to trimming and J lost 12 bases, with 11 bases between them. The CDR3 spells CASSQDWGGTFF. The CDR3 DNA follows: TGCGCCAGCAGCCAAGATTGGGGGGGGACTTTCTTT.

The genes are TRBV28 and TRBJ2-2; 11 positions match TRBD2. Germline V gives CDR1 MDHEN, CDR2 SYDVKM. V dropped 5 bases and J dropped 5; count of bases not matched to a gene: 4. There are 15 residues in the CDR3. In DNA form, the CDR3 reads TGTGCCAGCAGTGTACTAGCGGGAGATACCGGGGAGCTGTTTTTT. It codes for CASSVLAGDTGELFF.

The CDR3 loop is CASSSPTSGNSDTQYF. The CDR3 nucleotides are TGTGCCAGCAGTTCCCCTACTAGCGGGAATTCAGATACGCAGTATTTT. The chain recombines TRBV27 with TRBJ2-3; 10 nucleotides line up with TRBD2. This CDR3 comprises 16 residues. Germline V gene sequence: CDR1 MNHEY, CDR2 SMNVEV (reference sequence). The J segment lost 4 bases and the V segment lost 4 bases, leaving 8 bases of the junction unmatched.

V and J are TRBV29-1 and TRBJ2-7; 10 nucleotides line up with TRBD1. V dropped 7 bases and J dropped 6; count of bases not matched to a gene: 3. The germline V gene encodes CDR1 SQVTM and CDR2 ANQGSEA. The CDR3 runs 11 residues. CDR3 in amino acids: CSARTGGEQYF. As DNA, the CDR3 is TGCAGCGCTAGGACAGGGGGCGAGCAGTACTTC.

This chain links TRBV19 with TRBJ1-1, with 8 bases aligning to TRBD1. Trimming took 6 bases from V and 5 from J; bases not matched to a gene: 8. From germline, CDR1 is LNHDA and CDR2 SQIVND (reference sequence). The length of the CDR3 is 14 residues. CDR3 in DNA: TGTGCCAGTAGCGACAGGGGCCGGTGGACTGAAGCTTTCTTT. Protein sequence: CASSDRGRWTEAFF.

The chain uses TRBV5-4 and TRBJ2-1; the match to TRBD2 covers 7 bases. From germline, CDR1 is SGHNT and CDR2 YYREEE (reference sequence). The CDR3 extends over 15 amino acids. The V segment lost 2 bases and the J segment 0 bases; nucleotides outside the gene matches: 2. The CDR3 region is CASSFPSGSYNEQFF. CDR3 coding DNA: TGTGCCAGCAGCTTTCCTAGCGGCTCCTACAATGAGCAGTTCTTC.

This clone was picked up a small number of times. The CDR3 spells CASSLAGGHDSPLHF. Here the CDR3 DNA reads TGTGCCAGCAGCTTGGCAGGGGGCCACGATTCACCCCTCCACTTT. This chain connects TRBV5-6 to TRBJ1-6, with TRBD1 matching 8 bases. Losses at the gene ends were 0 bases for V and 8 bases for J; bases not matched to a gene: 4. The CDR3 runs to 15 residues. Germline-derived CDR1 and CDR2 are SGHDT and YYEEEE.

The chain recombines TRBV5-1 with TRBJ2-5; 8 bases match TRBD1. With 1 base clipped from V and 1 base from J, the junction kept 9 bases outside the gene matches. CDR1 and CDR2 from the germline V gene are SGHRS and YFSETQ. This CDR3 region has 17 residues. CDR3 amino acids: CASSLLVQGEAQETQYF. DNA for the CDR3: TGCGCCAGCAGCTTGCTTGTACAGGGGGAAGCCCAAGAGACCCAGTACTTC.

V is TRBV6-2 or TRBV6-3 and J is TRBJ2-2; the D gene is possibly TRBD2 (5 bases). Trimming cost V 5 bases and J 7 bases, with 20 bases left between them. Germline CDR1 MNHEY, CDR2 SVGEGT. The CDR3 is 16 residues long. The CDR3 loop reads CASSKNLDSLRGELFF. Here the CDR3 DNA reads TGTGCCAGCAGTAAAAACCTGGACTCCCTGCGCGGGGAGCTGTTTTTT.

CDR3 region: CASSWTGTGTYEQYF. The CDR3 DNA follows: TGTGCCAGCAGCTGGACCGGGACAGGTACCTACGAGCAGTACTTC. The V gene is TRBV7-2, the J gene TRBJ2-7; 8 bases agree with TRBD1. The CDR3 consists of 15 residues. With 4 bases clipped from V and 2 bases from J, the junction kept 7 bases outside the gene matches. CDR1 SGHTA and CDR2 FQGNSA come from the germline V gene.

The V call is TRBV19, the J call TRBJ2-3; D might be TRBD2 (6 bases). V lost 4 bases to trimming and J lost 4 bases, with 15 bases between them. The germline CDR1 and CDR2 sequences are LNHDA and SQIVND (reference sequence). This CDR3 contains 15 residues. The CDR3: CASSRVEGNADTQYF. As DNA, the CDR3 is TGTGCCAGTAGTAGAGTGGAGGGTAACGCAGATACGCAGTATTTT.

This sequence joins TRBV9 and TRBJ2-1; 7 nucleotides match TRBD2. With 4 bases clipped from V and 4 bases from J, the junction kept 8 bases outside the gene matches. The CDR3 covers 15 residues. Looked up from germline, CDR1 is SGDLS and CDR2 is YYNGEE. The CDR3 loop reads CASSSGLDSYNEQFF. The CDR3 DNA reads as TGTGCCAGCAGCTCAGGACTAGATTCTTACAATGAGCAGTTCTTC.

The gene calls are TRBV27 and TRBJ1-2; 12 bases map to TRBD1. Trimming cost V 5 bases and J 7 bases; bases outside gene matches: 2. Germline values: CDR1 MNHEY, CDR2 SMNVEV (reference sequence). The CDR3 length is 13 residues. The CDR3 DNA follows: TGTGCCAGCAGTCAGGGACAGGGGGCTGGCTACACCTTC. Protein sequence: CASSQGQGAGYTF.

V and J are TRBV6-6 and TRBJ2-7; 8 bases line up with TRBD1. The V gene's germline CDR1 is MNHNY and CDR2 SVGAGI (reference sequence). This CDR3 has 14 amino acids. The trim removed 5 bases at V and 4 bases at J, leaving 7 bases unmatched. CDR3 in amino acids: CASSKRQGAYEQYF. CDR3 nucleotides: TGTGCCAGCAGTAAGCGCCAGGGGGCTTACGAGCAGTACTTC.

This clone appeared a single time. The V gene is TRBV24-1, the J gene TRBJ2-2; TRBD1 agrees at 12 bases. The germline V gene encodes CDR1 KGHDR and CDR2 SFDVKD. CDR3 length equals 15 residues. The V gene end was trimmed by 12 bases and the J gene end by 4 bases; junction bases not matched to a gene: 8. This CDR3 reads CAAAGTGGSTGELFF. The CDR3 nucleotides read TGTGCCGCCGCCGGGACAGGGGGCTCCACCGGGGAGCTGTTTTTT.

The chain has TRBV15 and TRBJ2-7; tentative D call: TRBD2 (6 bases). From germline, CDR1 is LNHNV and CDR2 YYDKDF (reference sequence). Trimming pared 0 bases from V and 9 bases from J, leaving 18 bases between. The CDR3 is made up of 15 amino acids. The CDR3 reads CATSRDSGLPTGQYF. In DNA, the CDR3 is TGTGCCACCAGCAGAGATAGCGGACTCCCGACCGGGCAGTACTTC.

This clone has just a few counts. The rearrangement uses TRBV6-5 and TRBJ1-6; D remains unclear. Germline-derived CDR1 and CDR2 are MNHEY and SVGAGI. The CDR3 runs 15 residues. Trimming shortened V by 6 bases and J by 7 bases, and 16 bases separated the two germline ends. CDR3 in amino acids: CASRTPKGGNSPLHF. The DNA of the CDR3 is TGTGCCAGCAGAACCCCTAAGGGCGGGAATTCACCCCTCCACTTT.

CDR3 nucleotides: TGCGCCAGCGTCCTACGTCGTTCCTACAATGAGCAGTTCTTC. Translation gives CASVLRRSYNEQFF. V gene TRBV10-1 combines with J gene TRBJ2-1; D is uncertain. This CDR3 comprises 14 residues. Trimming took off 8 bases at V and 1 base at J, with 12 bases between the two ends. The V gene's germline CDR1 is WNHNN and CDR2 SYGVQD (reference sequence).

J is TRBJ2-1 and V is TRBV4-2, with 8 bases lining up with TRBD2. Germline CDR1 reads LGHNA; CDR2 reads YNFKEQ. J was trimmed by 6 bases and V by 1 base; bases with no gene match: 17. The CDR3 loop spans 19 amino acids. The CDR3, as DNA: TGTGCCAGCAGCCAAGGACCTCGTACCGGGAGGGCAGGTAGCAATGAGCAGTTCTTC. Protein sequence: CASSQGPRTGRAGSNEQFF.

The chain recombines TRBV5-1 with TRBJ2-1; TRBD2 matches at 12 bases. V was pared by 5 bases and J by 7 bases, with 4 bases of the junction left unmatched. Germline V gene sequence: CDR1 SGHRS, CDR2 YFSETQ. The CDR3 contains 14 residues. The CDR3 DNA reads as TGCGCCAGCAGACGGACTAGCGGGGCGAATGAGCAGTTCTTC. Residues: CASRRTSGANEQFF.

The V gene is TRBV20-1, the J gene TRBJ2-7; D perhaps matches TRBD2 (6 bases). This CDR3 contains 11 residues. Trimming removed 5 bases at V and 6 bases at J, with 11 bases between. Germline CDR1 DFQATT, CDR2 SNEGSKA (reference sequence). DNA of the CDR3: TGCAGTGCTGCGTTCGGGGGCGAGCAGTACTTC. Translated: CSAAFGGEQYF.

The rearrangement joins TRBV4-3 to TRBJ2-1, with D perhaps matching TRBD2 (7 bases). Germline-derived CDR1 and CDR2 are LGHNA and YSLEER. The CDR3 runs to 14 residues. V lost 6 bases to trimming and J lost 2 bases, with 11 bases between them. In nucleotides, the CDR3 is TGCGCCAGCAGGCCGGGGGGCCCCTACAATGAGCAGTTCTTC. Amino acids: CASRPGGPYNEQFF.